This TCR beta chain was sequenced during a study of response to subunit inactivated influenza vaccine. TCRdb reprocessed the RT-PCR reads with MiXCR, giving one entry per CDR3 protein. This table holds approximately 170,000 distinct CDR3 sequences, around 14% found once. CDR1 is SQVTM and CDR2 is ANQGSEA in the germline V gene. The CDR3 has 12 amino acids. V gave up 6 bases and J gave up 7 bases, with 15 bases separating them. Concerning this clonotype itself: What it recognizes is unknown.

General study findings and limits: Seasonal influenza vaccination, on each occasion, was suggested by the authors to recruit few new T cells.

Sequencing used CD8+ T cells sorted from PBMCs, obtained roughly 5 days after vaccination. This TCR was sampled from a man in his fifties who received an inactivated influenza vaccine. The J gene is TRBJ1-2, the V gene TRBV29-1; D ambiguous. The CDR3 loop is CSVETRIPGYTF. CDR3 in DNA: TGCAGCGTCGAGACAAGAATTCCTGGCTACACCTTC.